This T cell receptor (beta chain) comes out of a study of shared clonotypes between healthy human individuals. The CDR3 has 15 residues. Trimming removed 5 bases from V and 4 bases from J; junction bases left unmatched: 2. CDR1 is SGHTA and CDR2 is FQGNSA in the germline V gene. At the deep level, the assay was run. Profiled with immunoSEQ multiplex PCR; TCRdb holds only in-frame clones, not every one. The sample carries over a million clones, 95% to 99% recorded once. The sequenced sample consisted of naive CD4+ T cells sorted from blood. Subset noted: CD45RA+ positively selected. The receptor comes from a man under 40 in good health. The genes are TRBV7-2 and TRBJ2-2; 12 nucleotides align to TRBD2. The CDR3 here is CASSPSGRGTGELFF. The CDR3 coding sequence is TGTGCCAGCAGCCCTAGCGGGAGGGGCACCGGGGAGCTGTTTTTT. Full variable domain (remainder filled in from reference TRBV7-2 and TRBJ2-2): GAGVSQSPSNKVTEKGKDVELRCDPISGHTALYWYRQSLGQGLEFLIYFQGNSAPDKSGLPSDRFSAERTGGSVSTLTIQRTQQEDSAVYLCASSPSGRGTGELFFGEGSRLTVL.